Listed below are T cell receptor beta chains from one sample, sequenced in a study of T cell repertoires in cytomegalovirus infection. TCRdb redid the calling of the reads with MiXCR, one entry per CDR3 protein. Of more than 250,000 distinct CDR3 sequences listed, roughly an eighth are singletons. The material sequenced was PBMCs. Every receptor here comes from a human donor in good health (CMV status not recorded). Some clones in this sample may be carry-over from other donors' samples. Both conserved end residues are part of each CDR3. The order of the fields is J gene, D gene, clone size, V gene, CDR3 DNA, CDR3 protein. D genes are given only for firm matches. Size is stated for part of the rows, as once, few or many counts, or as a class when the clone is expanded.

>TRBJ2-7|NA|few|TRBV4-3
TGCGCCAGCAGCCAAGATGCGGCTGTTGGAGTGGCGTACTTC
CASSQDAAVGVAYF
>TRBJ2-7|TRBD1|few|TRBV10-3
TGTGCCATCACCCGGGACAGGGGTGGATACGAGCAGTACTTC
CAITRDRGGYEQYF
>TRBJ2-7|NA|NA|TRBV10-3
TGTGCCATCGGCACCGGGGCCGCCTACGAGCAGTACTTC
CAIGTGAAYEQYF
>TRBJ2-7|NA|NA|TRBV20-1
TGCAGTGCTAGAAAATGGCCCGGGACCTCAGATAGGTCCTACGAGCAGTACTTC
CSARKWPGTSDRSYEQYF
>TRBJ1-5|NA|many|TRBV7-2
TGTGCCAGCAGCTTAGGGGCCGGACAGTATAGCAATCAGCCCCAGCATTTT
CASSLGAGQYSNQPQHF
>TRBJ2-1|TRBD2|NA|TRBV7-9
TGTGCCAGCGCGACTAGCGGGGTGATCAATGAGCAGTTCTTC
CASATSGVINEQFF
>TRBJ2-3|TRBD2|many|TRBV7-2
TGTGCCAGCAGCCCTGGACTAGCGGGGGGTAGGACAGATACGCAGTATTTT
CASSPGLAGGRTDTQYF
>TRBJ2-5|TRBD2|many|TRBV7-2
TGTGCCAGCAGCCGGGTCGGTCTAGCGGGATTGTTGGAGACCCAGTACTTC
CASSRVGLAGLLETQYF
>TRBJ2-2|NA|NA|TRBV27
TGTGCCAGCAGTGCTGCAGGCCGAGGCACCGGGGAGCTGTTTTTT
CASSAAGRGTGELFF
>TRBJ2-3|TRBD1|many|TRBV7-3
TGTGCCAGCAGCACAAGGACAGGACCGAGCACAGATACGCAGTATTTT
CASSTRTGPSTDTQYF
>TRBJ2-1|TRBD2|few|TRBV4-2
TGTGCCAGCAGCCCCGGACTAGCGGAGAACAATGAGCAGTTCTTC
CASSPGLAENNEQFF
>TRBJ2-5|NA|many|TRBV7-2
TGTGCCAGCAGCCTCGGAGGGGTAGCGACCCAAGAGACCCAGTACTTC
CASSLGGVATQETQYF
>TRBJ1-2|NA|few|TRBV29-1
TGCAGCATAGGGACGGGGTTCTATGGCTACACCTTC
CSIGTGFYGYTF
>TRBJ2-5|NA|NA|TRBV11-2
TGTGCCAGCAGCTTAGAAGGTGGGGGAGAGACCCAGTACTTC
CASSLEGGGETQYF
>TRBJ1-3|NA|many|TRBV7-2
TGTGCCAGCAGCGGACCTAAGGGGAACACCATATATTTT
CASSGPKGNTIYF
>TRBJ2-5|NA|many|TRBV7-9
TGTGCCAGCAGCCTACTCCTTGGGACCCAGTACTTC
CASSLLLGTQYF
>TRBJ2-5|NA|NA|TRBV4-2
TGTGCCAGCAGCCAGCGTGAACAGGGGGGGTCCGAGACCCAGTACTTC
CASSQREQGGSETQYF
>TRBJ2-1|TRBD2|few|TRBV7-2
TGTGCCAGCAGCTTGGGCGGGAGGGAGTACAATGAGCAGTTCTTC
CASSLGGREYNEQFF
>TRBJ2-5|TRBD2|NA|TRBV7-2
TGTGCCAGCAGCTCGCGGACTAGCCCCCTAGAGACCCAGTACTTC
CASSSRTSPLETQYF
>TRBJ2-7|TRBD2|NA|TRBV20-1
TGCAGTGCCGGACTAGCGAGATACGAGCAGTACTTC
CSAGLARYEQYF
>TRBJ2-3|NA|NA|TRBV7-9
TGTGCCAGCACCCCGCTCGAGGGTACGCAGTATTTT
CASTPLEGTQYF
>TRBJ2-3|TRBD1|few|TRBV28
TGTGCCAGCAGACAGGGGGCAGGTTACACAGATACGCAGTATTTT
CASRQGAGYTDTQYF
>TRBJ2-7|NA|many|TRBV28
TGTGCCAGCAGCCGGGGAGGGGGTTACGAGCAGTACTTC
CASSRGGGYEQYF
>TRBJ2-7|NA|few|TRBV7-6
TGTGCCAGCAGCTCTAGAGGGGGGGACGAGCAGTACTTC
CASSSRGGDEQYF
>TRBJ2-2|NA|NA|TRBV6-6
TGTGCCAGCAGTAGGACAGCGAACACCGGGGAGCTGTTTTTT
CASSRTANTGELFF
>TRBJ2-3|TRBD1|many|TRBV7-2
TGTGCCAGCAGCTTAGTGGGACAGGGGGCTTCTGATACGCAGTATTTT
CASSLVGQGASDTQYF
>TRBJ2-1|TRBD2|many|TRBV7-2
TGTGCCAGCAGCGTAAATAGCGGGACTTACAATGAGCAGTTCTTC
CASSVNSGTYNEQFF
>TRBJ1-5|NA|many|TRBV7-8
TGTGCCAGCAGCTTGGTCAGGACCCTAAGCAATCAGCCCCAGCATTTT
CASSLVRTLSNQPQHF